Below are 3 T cell receptor beta chains sequenced from a single sample in a study of T cell responses to AZD1222 COVID-19 vaccine. TCRdb keeps only in-frame clones here, not all; method: immunoSEQ multiplex PCR. The sample carries about 140,000 clones, approximately 93% recorded once. Sequenced here: peripheral blood, sampled on day 0 of MenACWY control vaccination. Receptors were obtained from an adult in good health.

This chain links TRBV4-1 with TRBJ1-2; 7 bases are shared with TRBD1. Germline CDR1 and CDR2: MGHRA and YSYEKL. CDR3 length equals 15 residues. J was trimmed by 4 bases and V by 4 bases; bases with no gene match: 9. CDR3 coding DNA: TGCGCCAGCAGCCTACGACCCGGGACAGTCTATGGCTACACCTTC. This translates into CASSLRPGTVYGYTF.

The chain uses TRBV2 and TRBJ1-2; 8 bases match TRBD1. Germline CDR1 SNHLY, CDR2 FYNNEI. CDR3 length: 16 residues. J was trimmed by 7 bases and V by 7 bases; bases with no gene match: 17. The DNA of the CDR3 is TGTGCCAGCATAGCTTCTGGACAGGGTCTCCAGGGTGGCTACACCTTC. Its translation: CASIASGQGLQGGYTF.

CDR3 loop: CASRPGRLNTEAFF. The CDR3 nucleotides read TGTGCCAGCAGGCCGGGACGGCTGAACACTGAAGCTTTCTTT. The chain combines TRBV2 with TRBJ1-1; D is perhaps TRBD1 (5 bases). The CDR3 is made up of 14 amino acids. CDR1 is SNHLY and CDR2 is FYNNEI in the germline V gene. V shed 6 bases and J shed 0 bases, with 11 bases lying between them.